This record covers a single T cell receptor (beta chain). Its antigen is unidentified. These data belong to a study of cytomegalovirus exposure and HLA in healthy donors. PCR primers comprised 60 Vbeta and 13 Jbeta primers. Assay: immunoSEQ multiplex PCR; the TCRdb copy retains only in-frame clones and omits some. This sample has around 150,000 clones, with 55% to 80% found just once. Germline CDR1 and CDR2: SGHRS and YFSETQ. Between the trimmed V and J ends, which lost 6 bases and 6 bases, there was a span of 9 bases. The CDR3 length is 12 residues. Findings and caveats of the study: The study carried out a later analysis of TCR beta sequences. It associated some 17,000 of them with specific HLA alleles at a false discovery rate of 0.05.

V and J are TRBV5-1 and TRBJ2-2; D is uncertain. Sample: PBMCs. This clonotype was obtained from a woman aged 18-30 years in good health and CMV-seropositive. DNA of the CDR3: TGCGCCAGCACCCCGCACTCCGGGGAGCTGTTTTTT. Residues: CASTPHSGELFF.